These 19 T cell receptor beta chains originate from one sample sequenced in a study of metastatic and nonmetastatic thyroid tumors. Prior to thyroid surgery, none of the patients had received any treatment. TCRdb re-analyzed the PCR reads through MiXCR. The table lists about 23,000 clones, approximately 24% of them singletons. Material: blood. These receptors originate from a female donor with papillary thyroid cancer or a benign thyroid nodule (not recorded which). Some clones in this sample may be carry-over from other donors' samples.

This clone has ten or more counts. The chain carries TRBV19 and TRBJ2-1; TRBD1 agrees at 10 bases. After removal of 3 bases from V and 13 bases from J, the junction contained 9 bases not matched to a gene. From germline, CDR1 is LNHDA and CDR2 SQIVND (reference sequence). The CDR3 is 14 amino acids. The CDR3 region is CASSIGTGELDQFF. In nucleotides, the CDR3 is TGTGCCAGTAGTATCGGGACAGGGGAATTGGATCAGTTCTTC.

This clone was recorded a few times. One junction end does not reproduce the germline sequence, and a read error may be involved. The rearrangement uses TRBV27 and TRBJ2-1; 11 positions agree with TRBD2. CDR1 MNHEY and CDR2 SMNVEV come from the germline V gene (reference sequence). This CDR3 is 15 amino acids long. DNA for the CDR3: TGTGCCGGCAGTGCCTTAGCGGGAGGGCTTGATGAGCAGTTCTTC. This encodes CAGSALAGGLDEQFF.

At least ten counts were recorded for this clone. Other DNA variants within this sample encode the same CDR3. The chain is built from TRBV19 and TRBJ2-7; D is possibly TRBD2 (6 bases). The germline CDR1 and CDR2 sequences are LNHDA and SQIVND (reference sequence). There are 14 residues in the CDR3. The V end lost 5 bases, the J end lost 2 bases, and 13 bases lay between the germline ends. CDR3 sequence: CASSYGGPAYEQYF. The CDR3 bases are TGTGCCAGTAGTTATGGAGGGCCTGCCTACGAGCAGTACTTC.

The table lists this clone with many counts. The CDR3, as DNA: TGCAGTGCTAGAGATTTGAAGGTCAAGGGGGCGAGCTATGGCTACACCTTC. It yields the protein CSARDLKVKGASYGYTF. This chain uses TRBV20-1 with TRBJ1-2; 7 bases match TRBD1. CDR1 is DFQATT and CDR2 is SNEGSKA in the germline V gene (reference sequence). After removal of 0 bases from V and 4 bases from J, the junction contained 14 bases not matched to a gene. CDR3 length: 17 residues.

This clone was detected ten times or more. The chain has TRBV4-1 and TRBJ1-1; TRBD1 matches at 9 bases. The germline CDR1 and CDR2 sequences are MGHRA and YSYEKL. CDR3 length: 17 residues. Trimming removed 3 bases from V and 6 bases from J; junction bases left unmatched: 14. CDR3: CASSQGPQGALIPEAFF. CDR3 coding DNA: TGCGCCAGCAGCCAGGGTCCACAGGGGGCACTAATCCCTGAAGCTTTCTTT.

This clone was detected many times. This chain joins TRBV9 and TRBJ2-1; D is unresolved. The germline CDR1 and CDR2 sequences are SGDLS and YYNGEE. The CDR3 is 14 residues long. The V end was cut by 0 bases, the J end by 6 bases, with 10 bases between. CDR3 protein: CASSVGLGFNEQFF. CDR3 bases: TGTGCCAGCAGCGTAGGGTTAGGTTTCAATGAGCAGTTCTTC.

This clone was found many times. This chain connects TRBV7-9 to TRBJ1-6; possibly TRBD1 for D (6 bases). The V end was cut by 7 bases, the J end by 5 bases, with 15 bases between. This CDR3 has 15 residues. Germline-derived CDR1 and CDR2 are SEHNR and FQNEAQ (reference sequence). This CDR3 is CASTHGQNHNSPLHF. The CDR3 DNA reads TGTGCCAGCACCCACGGACAGAACCATAATTCACCCCTCCACTTT.

The genes are TRBV20-1 and TRBJ2-7; 8 bases align to TRBD1. J was trimmed by 4 bases and V by 0 bases; bases with no gene match: 8. The germline CDR1 and CDR2 sequences are DFQATT and SNEGSKA (reference sequence). There are 15 residues in the CDR3. This CDR3 is CSARDITGGIYEQYF. Here the CDR3 DNA reads TGCAGTGCTAGAGATATAACAGGGGGTATTTACGAGCAGTACTTC.

This clone has only one observation. This chain uses TRBV12-3 or TRBV12-4 with TRBJ1-6; 9 nucleotides align to TRBD1. There are 18 residues in the CDR3. V was pared by 5 bases and J by 10 bases, with 18 bases of the junction left unmatched. The CDR3 bases are TGTGCCAGCAGTCCCATCGCCGGGACAGGGTCCATCGTATCACCCCTCCACTTT. This encodes CASSPIAGTGSIVSPLHF.

There are a few counts of this clone. Mismatch with germline at one junction end may stem from a read error. The gene calls are TRBV6-2 or TRBV6-3 and TRBJ2-7; D gene uncertain. Germline V gene data show CDR1 as MNHEY and CDR2 as SVGEGT. This CDR3 is built from 17 residues. CDR3 sequence reads: CASSYPTTFPRSYQQYF. In nucleotides, the CDR3 is TGTGCCAGCAGTTACCCAACGACGTTCCCCCGCTCCTACCAGCAGTACTTC.

The chain joins TRBV20-1 to TRBJ2-3; D remains ambiguous. The CDR3 covers 14 residues. Germline-derived CDR1 and CDR2 are DFQATT and SNEGSKA (reference sequence). V lost 6 bases to trimming and J lost 4 bases, with 17 bases between them. The CDR3 region has the DNA TGCAGTGCCCCCTCGATGAGTGGGCCAGATACGCAGTATTTT. Translating gives CSAPSMSGPDTQYF.

The chain has TRBV13 and TRBJ2-1; D is unresolved. Between the trimmed V and J ends, which lost 3 bases and 9 bases, there was a span of 6 bases. There are 11 residues in the CDR3. Germline CDR1 reads PRHDT; CDR2 reads FYEKMQ (reference sequence). CDR3 residues: CASSFAGEQFF. The CDR3, as DNA: TGTGCCAGCAGCTTTGCTGGTGAGCAGTTCTTC.

The chain uses TRBV20-1 and TRBJ2-5, with 10 bases aligning to TRBD2. Gene TRBJ2-1 matches the end of the DNA better, so the J call may be wrong. CDR1 and CDR2 (germline): DFQATT, SNEGSKA (reference sequence). CDR3 length: 14 amino acids. As DNA, the CDR3 is TGCAGTGCTAGTCTAACTAGCGGGAACAATGAGCAGTTCTTC. Translated: CSASLTSGNNEQFF.

This clone was counted between two and nine times. This sequence joins TRBV6-5 and TRBJ2-7; no reliable D call. CDR3 length: 14 amino acids. Trimming removed 0 bases at V and 1 base at J, with 7 bases between. The germline gives CDR1 MNHEY, CDR2 SVGAGI. This CDR3 reads CASSYSGGSYEQYF. The CDR3 DNA sequence: TGTGCCAGCAGTTACTCCGGTGGTTCCTACGAGCAGTACTTC.

This clone was counted many times. The genes are TRBV20-1 and TRBJ1-1; D is possibly TRBD1 (6 bases). The CDR3 is made up of 15 amino acids. V gave up 0 bases and J gave up 3 bases, with 14 bases separating them. The germline V gene has CDR1 DFQATT and CDR2 SNEGSKA (reference sequence). The CDR3 protein is CSARDLEGGDTEAFF. The DNA of the CDR3 is TGCAGTGCTAGAGATCTGGAAGGGGGGGACACTGAAGCTTTCTTT.

This clone occurred many times. The chain links TRBV11-1 to TRBJ2-2; D may match TRBD1 or TRBD2 (6 bases each). The germline V gene encodes CDR1 SGHAT and CDR2 FQDESV (reference sequence). The germline V and J ends were trimmed by 5 bases and 3 bases, with 16 bases remaining between them. The CDR3 runs to 16 residues. The CDR3 reads CASSLNRGLDTGELFF. For the CDR3, the DNA is TGTGCCAGCAGCCTAAACCGGGGGCTTGACACCGGGGAGCTGTTTTTT.

This clone was picked up many times. Different DNA sequences within this sample yield the same CDR3. This rearrangement joins TRBV7-9 to TRBJ1-1; 8 nucleotides agree with TRBD1. CDR3 length: 15 amino acids. V lost 3 bases and J lost 10; bases outside the gene matches: 13. Germline loops: CDR1 SEHNR, CDR2 FQNEAQ (reference sequence). The CDR3 is CASSLAGTGGKGAFF. The CDR3 DNA sequence: TGTGCCAGCAGCTTGGCTGGGACAGGAGGGAAGGGAGCTTTCTTT.

This clone appeared many times. The sample has other DNA sequences that encode this CDR3 too. The rearrangement joins TRBV9 to TRBJ2-3; the D call may be TRBD1 or TRBD2 (5 bases each). V was pared by 2 bases and J by 3 bases, with 7 bases between. CDR1 is SGDLS and CDR2 is YYNGEE in the germline V gene. CDR3 length: 13 amino acids. The CDR3 coding sequence is TGTGCCAGCAGCGTGGGGGTGACAGATACGCAGTATTTT. Translation gives CASSVGVTDTQYF. Full variable domain (outside the CDR3, taken from reference TRBV9 and TRBJ2-3): DSGVTQTPKHLITATGQRVTLRCSPRSGDLSVYWYQQSLDQGLQFLIQYYNGEERAKGNILERFSAQQFPDLHSELNLSSLELGDSALYFCASSVGVTDTQYFGPGTRLTVL.

Many counts were recorded for this clone. V gene TRBV2 combines with J gene TRBJ2-5, with D hard to call. Trimming shortened V by 2 bases and J by 5 bases, and 9 bases separated the two germline ends. Germline CDR1 reads SNHLY; CDR2 reads FYNNEI. The CDR3 has 13 amino acids. CDR3 loop: CASSENFGETQYF. In nucleotides, the CDR3 is TGTGCCAGCAGTGAAAATTTTGGGGAGACCCAGTACTTC. Drawing the rest from reference TRBV2 and TRBJ2-5, the complete variable domain is EPEVTQTPSHQVTQMGQEVILRCVPISNHLYFYWYRQILGQKVEFLVSFYNNEISEKSEIFDDQFSVERPDGSNFTLKIRSTKLEDSAMYFCASSENFGETQYFGPGTRLLVL.